Presented here are 3 T cell receptor beta chains from one specimen sequenced in a study of T cell changes during pregnancy in multiple sclerosis. The table came from immunoSEQ multiplex PCR; TCRdb's copy has only in-frame clones and leaves some out. The sample comprises about 39,000 clones, about nine tenths of which are singletons, and roughly 0.38% rests with the top ten. Source: CD4+ T cells from peripheral blood mononuclear cells, taken in the third trimester of pregnancy. The receptor set was obtained from a female donor in good health, enrolled as a control in a pregnancy study.

This clone was observed a single time. The V call is TRBV5-1, the J call TRBJ1-1; maybe TRBD1 (6 bases). CDR3 length equals 16 residues. V lost 3 bases and J 1 base, leaving 16 bases between the germline ends. CDR1 and CDR2 (germline): SGHRS, YFSETQ. CDR3 in DNA: TGCGCCAGCAGCTCTAATCCAGGGGCCAAGAACACTGAAGCTTTCTTT. Residues: CASSSNPGAKNTEAFF. The entire variable domain, with the rest obtained from reference TRBV5-1 and TRBJ1-1, is as follows: KAGVTQTPRYLIKTRGQQVTLSCSPISGHRSVSWYQQTPGQGLQFLFEYFSETQRNKGNFPGRFSGRQFSNSRSEMNVSTLELGDSALYLCASSSNPGAKNTEAFFGQGTRLTVV.

This clone was observed once. The V call is TRBV10-3, the J call TRBJ1-1, with 12 bases fitting TRBD1. V was clipped by 6 bases and J by 4 bases; unmatched bases: 3. The CDR3 length is 14 residues. CDR1 ENHRY and CDR2 SYGVKD come from the germline V gene. Here the CDR3 reads CAISGTGGLTEAFF. The CDR3 nucleotides read TGTGCCATCAGCGGGACAGGGGGCCTCACTGAAGCTTTCTTT.

The chain joins TRBV19 to TRBJ1-2; D is unresolved. Germline V gene sequence: CDR1 LNHDA, CDR2 SQIVND (reference sequence). V lost 3 bases and J 0 bases, leaving 11 bases between the germline ends. This CDR3 contains 15 residues. The CDR3 loop is CASSIRFRPNYGYTF. CDR3 DNA sequence: TGTGCCAGTAGTATCCGTTTCAGGCCTAACTATGGCTACACCTTC.